This TCR beta chain was profiled in a study of blood T cell repertoires in COVID-19 (dated by TCRdb to about 2020). Context from the whole study: Samples covering the acute and convalescent phases of COVID-19 were provided by collaborators in the United States, Italy and Spain. The material from the prospective study consisted of cDNA or gDNA derived from T cells, B-cell-depleted T cells, or PBMCs. Subjects who had been exposed to COVID-19, were actively infected with it, or had recovered from it provided the deeply sampled blood TCRbeta repertoires that made up the dataset. A freely available public database, intended as a resource for researchers studying the immune response to SARS-CoV-2, is where the repertoires were released. Samples were obtained from the ongoing ImmuneRACE study (first 160 participants) and from some 1,300 subjects provided by 6 global collaborators. Sample metadata almost always included a de-identified subject ID, COVID-19 status, age in years and sex. Where HLA class I and class II types were available, the types were taken from metadata supplied by the sample provider, not from assay-based typing. The full study reports these points: Clinical and demographic metadata were provided uncurated, with the amount varying by source and participant.

TCRbeta CDR3 regions were amplified from genomic DNA by means of the immunoSEQ Assay, a bias-controlled multiplex PCR. The published analysis was carried out like this. Nucleated cell counts per sample were estimated from amplification of reference gene primers within the assay. To quantify the absolute abundance of each unique TCRbeta CDR3 rearrangement, sequence reads were collapsed and filtered. For each sample, productive Simpson clonality was calculated by taking the square root of Simpson's diversity index across productive rearrangements. TCRdb stores this immuneACCESS table with in-frame sequences only. Part of the clones is absent; in the studies checked, under half of the shortfall reflects unresolved V genes, and no reason is known for the rest. V, J and clone size derive from that table, while D and trimming were established from the DNA sequence. This sample is represented by approximately 20,000 clones; roughly 93% of them were singletons. Roughly 15% of the sample comes from the top ten.

Collaborating institutions collected whole blood in K2EDTA tubes following their own protocols. For TCRbeta analysis, collaborators shipped samples as frozen whole blood, isolated PBMCs, or DNA extracted from either of those sample types. The junction shows trimming of 5 bases on V and 5 bases on J, plus 15 bases between the germline ends. The CDR3 runs 15 residues from the cysteine to the phenylalanine. The entry retains the CDR3 DNA only, 45 bases that are in frame from base 1. From a lookup of the germline V gene, CDR1 and CDR2 are SGHVS and FQNEAQ. As regards this clone: Its cognate antigen has yet to be identified. There are no base qualities to consult, and no much larger clone falls within one base.

The clonotype comes from a human donor in a cohort sampled during active COVID-19. Recombination connected TRBV7-8 to TRBJ1-4, with a tentative D gene TRBD1 over 6 matching bases. The specimen was peripheral blood. The DNA sequence follows: TGTGCCAGCAGCGTCGGGAGGGGGGGAAATGAAAAACTGTTTTTT. It is translated as CASSVGRGGNEKLFF.